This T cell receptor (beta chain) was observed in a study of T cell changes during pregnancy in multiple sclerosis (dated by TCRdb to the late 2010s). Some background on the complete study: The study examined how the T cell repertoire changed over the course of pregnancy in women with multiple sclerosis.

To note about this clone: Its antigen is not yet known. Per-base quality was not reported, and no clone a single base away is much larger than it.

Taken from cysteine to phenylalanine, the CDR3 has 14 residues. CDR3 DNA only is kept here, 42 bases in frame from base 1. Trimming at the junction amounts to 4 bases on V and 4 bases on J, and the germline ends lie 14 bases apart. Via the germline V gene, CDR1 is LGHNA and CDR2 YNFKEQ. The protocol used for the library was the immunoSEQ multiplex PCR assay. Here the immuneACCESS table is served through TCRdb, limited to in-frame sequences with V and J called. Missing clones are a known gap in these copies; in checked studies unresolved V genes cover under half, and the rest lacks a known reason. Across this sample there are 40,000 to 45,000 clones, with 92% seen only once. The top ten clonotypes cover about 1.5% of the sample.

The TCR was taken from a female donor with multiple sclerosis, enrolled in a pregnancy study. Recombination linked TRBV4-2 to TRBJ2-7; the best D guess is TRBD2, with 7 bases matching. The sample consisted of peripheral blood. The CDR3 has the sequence CASSRGLGGYEQYF. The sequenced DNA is TGTGCCAGCAGCCGAGGACTAGGGGGGTACGAGCAGTACTTC.